These 7 T cell receptor beta chains were sequenced from one sample in a study of blood T cell repertoires in COVID-19. The repertoire was sequenced with immunoSEQ multiplex PCR; TCRdb's copy has only in-frame clones and lacks some. The sample has 250,000 or so clones, about nine tenths seen once; the top ten hold roughly 2.6%. Sequencing input: peripheral blood. These receptors all stem from a man aged 30 to 45 with COVID-19, enrolled during active disease.

The J gene is TRBJ2-1, the V gene TRBV4-2; 8 bases match TRBD2. V was pared by 4 bases and J by 4 bases, with 6 bases of the junction left unmatched. The length of the CDR3 is 15 residues. Germline CDR1 reads LGHNA; CDR2 reads YNFKEQ. CDR3 nucleotide sequence: TGTGCCAGCAGCCCACGGGAGGGCGGTTACAATGAGCAGTTCTTC. It codes for CASSPREGGYNEQFF.

The chain joins TRBV13 to TRBJ2-7; 7 bases are shared with TRBD2. Germline lookup yields CDR1 PRHDT and CDR2 FYEKMQ (reference sequence). V lost 0 bases to trimming and J lost 0 bases; unmatched junction nucleotides: 5. This CDR3 is 16 amino acids long. Here the CDR3 DNA reads TGTGCCAGCAGCTTAGGCCCTAGCGGCAGCTCCTACGAGCAGTACTTC. Translation: CASSLGPSGSSYEQYF.

This rearrangement joins TRBV5-1 to TRBJ2-7, with D possibly being TRBD2 (6 bases). The V gene's germline CDR1 is SGHRS and CDR2 YFSETQ. The CDR3 spans 12 residues. With 4 bases removed from V and 4 bases from J, the gap between germline ends came to 9 bases. The DNA for the CDR3 is TGCGCCAGCAGCACGGGACTGTACGAGCAGTACTTC. Amino acid sequence: CASSTGLYEQYF.

The V gene is TRBV5-6, the J gene TRBJ2-2; D may be TRBD2 (6 bases). CDR3 length: 12 amino acids. Deletions cut 5 bases from V and 5 bases from J, with 7 bases between. Germline loops: CDR1 SGHDT, CDR2 YYEEEE. In DNA form, the CDR3 reads TGTGCCAGCAGGGCGGGAACCGGGGAGCTGTTTTTT. It yields the protein CASRAGTGELFF. Full variable domain (rest looked up from reference TRBV5-6 and TRBJ2-2): DAGVTQSPTHLIKTRGQQVTLRCSPKSGHDTVSWYQQALGQGPQFIFQYYEEEERQRGNFPDRFSGHQFPNYSSELNVNALLLGDSALYLCASRAGTGELFFGEGSRLTVL.

The DNA for the CDR3 is TGTGCCAGCAGCTTAGAGGCGGGGACGGAGTCAGATACGCAGTATTTT. The encoded protein is CASSLEAGTESDTQYF. The gene calls are TRBV7-2 and TRBJ2-3; the D gene is possibly TRBD2 (6 bases). Trimming removed 1 base at V and 4 bases at J, with 15 bases between. The CDR3 totals 16 residues. Germline-derived CDR1 and CDR2 are SGHTA and FQGNSA. The full variable domain, rest sourced from reference TRBV7-2 and TRBJ2-3, is GAGVSQSPSNKVTEKGKDVELRCDPISGHTALYWYRQSLGQGLEFLIYFQGNSAPDKSGLPSDRFSAERTGGSVSTLTIQRTQQEDSAVYLCASSLEAGTESDTQYFGPGTRLTVL.

The chain employs TRBV7-6 and TRBJ2-2; D may be TRBD1 (6 bases). The germline gives CDR1 SGHVS, CDR2 FNYEAQ. This CDR3 has 15 amino acids. Trimming took 3 bases from V and 0 from J, leaving 8 bases between them. Here the CDR3 reads CASSFGTPNTGELFF. CDR3 in DNA: TGTGCCAGCAGCTTTGGGACACCGAACACCGGGGAGCTGTTTTTT.

The CDR3 region is CASSQAQVLNEQFF. The CDR3 DNA follows: TGCGCCAGCAGCCAAGCGCAGGTCCTCAATGAGCAGTTCTTC. This chain uses TRBV4-3 with TRBJ2-1, with D hard to call. Germline assignment: CDR1 LGHNA and CDR2 YSLEER. The V gene lost 1 base and the J gene lost 6 bases, with 10 bases spanning the gap. The CDR3 extends over 14 amino acids.